This T cell receptor (beta chain) was found in a study of T cells in Graves' hyperthyroidism and ophthalmopathy. Overall study results and limits: In the blood, most expanded thyroid clonotypes above 0.001 appeared as well.

TCR beta CDR3 region amplification was performed from RNA transcripts. The primer set for the first-round RT-PCR of the TCR CDR3 was HTBI. Each CDR3 protein gets one entry after TCRdb re-called the multiplex PCR reads with MiXCR. Of hundreds of thousands of distinct CDR3 sequences in the sample, less than 25% are singletons; the top ten hold roughly 30%. Per the germline V gene, CDR1 is LNHDA and CDR2 is SQIVND (reference sequence). Between the trimmed V and J ends, which lost 9 bases and 0 bases, there was a span of 12 bases. This CDR3 is built from 13 residues. This clonotype was recorded at least ten times. Its antigen is not known.

Material: blood. The TCR originated in a young man with Graves' ophthalmopathy. The gene calls are TRBV19 and TRBJ2-7; D unresolved. The CDR3 DNA sequence: TGTGCCAGCAGCTCTACAGTCTCCTACGAGCAGTACTTC. Encoded protein: CASSSTVSYEQYF.